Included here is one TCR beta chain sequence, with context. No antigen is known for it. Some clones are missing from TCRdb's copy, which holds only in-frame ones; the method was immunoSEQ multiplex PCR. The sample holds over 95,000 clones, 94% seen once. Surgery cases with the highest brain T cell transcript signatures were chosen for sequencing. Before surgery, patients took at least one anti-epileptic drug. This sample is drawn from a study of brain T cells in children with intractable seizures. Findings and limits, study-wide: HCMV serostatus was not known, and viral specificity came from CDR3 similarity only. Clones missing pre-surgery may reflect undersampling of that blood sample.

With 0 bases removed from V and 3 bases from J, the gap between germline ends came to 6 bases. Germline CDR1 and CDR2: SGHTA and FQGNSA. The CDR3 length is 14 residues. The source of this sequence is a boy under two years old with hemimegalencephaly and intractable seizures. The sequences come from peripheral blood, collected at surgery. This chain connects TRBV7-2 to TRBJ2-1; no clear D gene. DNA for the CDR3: TGTGCCAGCAGCTTAGCGCAGGACTACAATGAGCAGTTCTTC. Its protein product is CASSLAQDYNEQFF.